What follows are 32 T cell receptor beta chains derived from one specimen sequenced in a study of cytomegalovirus exposure and HLA in healthy donors. 13 Jbeta primers and 60 Vbeta primers were used for the PCR. Clones were read by immunoSEQ multiplex PCR, and TCRdb kept only the in-frame ones, dropping some. This sample carries more than 90,000 clones, about four fifths of them seen once, and the ten largest clones take about 3.3%. Sample: PBMCs. Receptors originate from a middle-aged woman in good health and CMV-seronegative.

The chain is built from TRBV7-2 and TRBJ1-4, with D hard to call. CDR3 length: 12 residues. The V gene's germline CDR1 is SGHTA and CDR2 FQGNSA. The ends were cut back, 1 base at V and 11 bases at J, with 8 bases in the middle. The CDR3 region has the DNA TGTGCCAGCAGCTTAGATCGAGGGAAACTGTTTTTT. It yields the protein CASSLDRGKLFF.

The V call is TRBV21-1, the J call TRBJ2-5; the D segment call TRBD1 is taken from the table without a DNA check. TRBV21-1 represents a pseudogene. This CDR3 has 12 residues. CDR3 nucleotides: TGTGCCAGGAGGGACAGACAAGAGACCCAGTACTTC. Translating it yields CARRDRQETQYF.

The rearrangement joins TRBV9 to TRBJ2-7, with a weak D call TRBD2 (6 bases). Trimming took off 4 bases at V and 0 bases at J, with 11 bases between the two ends. Germline assignment: CDR1 SGDLS and CDR2 YYNGEE. The CDR3 extends over 14 amino acids. CDR3 bases: TGTGCCAGCAGCCCGCGGAGGGGCTCCTACGAGCAGTACTTC. Protein product: CASSPRRGSYEQYF. The complete variable domain, with remaining parts taken from reference TRBV9 and TRBJ2-7, reads DSGVTQTPKHLITATGQRVTLRCSPRSGDLSVYWYQQSLDQGLQFLIQYYNGEERAKGNILERFSAQQFPDLHSELNLSSLELGDSALYFCASSPRRGSYEQYFGPGTRLTVT.

The chain has TRBV11-3 and TRBJ2-7; no firm D call. The CDR3 totals 13 residues. Germline lookup yields CDR1 SGHNT and CDR2 YENEEA. V shed 1 base and J shed 3 bases, with 7 bases lying between them. The CDR3 sequence is CASSLAPGYEQYF. As DNA, the CDR3 is TGTGCCAGCAGCTTAGCGCCGGGCTACGAGCAGTACTTC.

This clone was picked up a small number of times. The chain links TRBV6-1 to TRBJ2-7, with D possibly TRBD2 on 6 matching bases. The CDR3 is 13 amino acids. V lost 6 bases, J lost 11 bases, and 20 bases lay in between. The germline V gene has CDR1 MNHNS and CDR2 SASEGT. As DNA, the CDR3 is TGTGCCAGCAGGGTACCGGGACTCGCTACCGAGTACTTC. It encodes CASRVPGLATEYF.

The chain employs TRBV11-2 and TRBJ1-1; TRBD1 matches at 9 bases. Germline V gene sequence: CDR1 SGHAT, CDR2 FQNNGV. J was trimmed by 4 bases and V by 5 bases; bases with no gene match: 5. The CDR3 runs to 14 residues. CDR3 coding DNA: TGTGCCAGCAGCCAGACAGGGGGTGTCACTGAAGCTTTCTTT. Translating gives CASSQTGGVTEAFF.

The chain links TRBV9 to TRBJ1-2, with 7 bases lining up with TRBD1. The V gene's germline CDR1 is SGDLS and CDR2 YYNGEE. Germline trimming cut 3 bases from V and 6 bases from J; bases unmatched to any gene: 8. This CDR3 comprises 14 residues. CDR3 DNA: TGTGCCAGCAGCGCCCGACAGGGTGGGGATGGCTACACCTTC. Amino acid sequence: CASSARQGGDGYTF.

The CDR3, as DNA: TGTGCCACACAGGGGGCGGGTCAGCCCCAGCATTTT. Its protein is CATQGAGQPQHF. This chain links TRBV10-3 with TRBJ1-5, with 9 bases that match TRBD1. The V gene's germline CDR1 is ENHRY and CDR2 SYGVKD. The trim removed 10 bases at V and 6 bases at J, leaving 4 bases unmatched. The CDR3 is made up of 12 amino acids.

V usage is TRBV28 and J usage is TRBJ2-3; 9 bases fit TRBD2. This CDR3 is 14 amino acids long. V shed 5 bases, J shed 3 bases, and the junction held 3 bases outside the gene matches. In germline, CDR1 is MDHEN, CDR2 SYDVKM. CDR3 in amino acids: CASSRTSETDTQYF. CDR3 sequence (DNA): TGTGCCAGCAGTCGGACTAGCGAGACAGATACGCAGTATTTT.

This sequence joins TRBV29-1 and TRBJ2-7, with D perhaps matching TRBD2 (5 bases). Trimming removed 3 bases from V and 0 bases from J, with 6 bases in between. Per the germline V gene, CDR1 is SQVTM and CDR2 is ANQGSEA. The CDR3 loop spans 12 amino acids. The CDR3 spells CSVEGASYEQYF. The CDR3 DNA reads as TGCAGCGTTGAGGGAGCCTCCTACGAGCAGTACTTC.

The CDR3 sequence is CASSLPSLGLAGVNEQFF. The CDR3 nucleotides are TGTGCCAGCAGTTTACCCTCCTTAGGACTAGCGGGAGTCAATGAGCAGTTCTTC. This chain connects TRBV28 to TRBJ2-1; 13 nucleotides match TRBD2. V lost 2 bases and J lost 6; bases outside the gene matches: 10. The CDR3 extends over 18 amino acids. The V gene's germline CDR1 is MDHEN and CDR2 SYDVKM.

This rearrangement joins TRBV5-1 to TRBJ2-1; 12 bases agree with TRBD2. The germline V gene has CDR1 SGHRS and CDR2 YFSETQ. After removal of 9 bases from V and 4 bases from J, the junction contained 26 bases not matched to a gene. This CDR3 has 21 residues. For the CDR3, the DNA is TGCGCCACCTCCCACGGAGGTTGGTCTAGCGGGAGGGCCTGGGGATACAATGAGCAGTTCTTC. Translation gives CATSHGGWSSGRAWGYNEQFF.

This rearrangement joins TRBV5-6 to TRBJ2-1; D unclear. Germline V gene sequence: CDR1 SGHDT, CDR2 YYEEEE. There are 11 residues in the CDR3. V lost 4 bases and J lost 5, with 4 bases in between. In DNA form, the CDR3 reads TGTGCCAGCAGCCTAAACAATGAGCAGTTCTTC. Translated, it gives CASSLNNEQFF.

This chain joins TRBV6-7 and TRBJ2-1; 14 nucleotides agree with TRBD2. TRBV6-7 is classed as an ORF, of uncertain function. The CDR3 has 15 residues. The V gene end was trimmed by 2 bases and the J gene end by 7 bases; junction bases not matched to a gene: 1. CDR3 protein: CASSYGTSGSNEQFF. The CDR3 bases are TGTGCCAGCAGTTACGGGACTAGCGGGAGTAATGAGCAGTTCTTC.

The CDR3 DNA reads as TGCGCCAGCAGCTCCGGACTCGGGGAGGGCAATGAGCAGTTCTTC. Its translation is CASSSGLGEGNEQFF. The rearrangement uses TRBV5-1 and TRBJ2-1; 7 bases are shared with TRBD2. This CDR3 is built from 15 residues. V shed 3 bases and J 6 bases; nucleotides not matched to a gene: 9. Germline V gene lookup returns CDR1 SGHRS and CDR2 YFSETQ.

The chain joins TRBV14 to TRBJ1-3; D remains ambiguous. This CDR3 comprises 16 residues. Trimming took off 3 bases at V and 0 bases at J, with 12 bases between the two ends. The germline gives CDR1 SGHDN, CDR2 FVKESK. The CDR3 region has the DNA TGTGCCAGCAGCCATATAGCTCGAAGCTCTGGAAACACCATATATTTT. It yields the protein CASSHIARSSGNTIYF.

This chain uses TRBV27 with TRBJ2-5, with 10 positions matching TRBD2. CDR1 and CDR2 from the germline V gene are MNHEY and SMNVEV (reference sequence). The CDR3 is 17 amino acids. The ends lost 5 bases at V and 5 bases at J; junction bases unmatched: 14. The CDR3 DNA is TGTGCCAGCAGTCTTACGGGCCTAGCGGGAGCCGGTGAGACCCAGTACTTC. This translates into CASSLTGLAGAGETQYF.

The chain employs TRBV10-2 and TRBJ1-6; D perhaps matches TRBD1 (6 bases). Trimming pared 6 bases from V and 11 bases from J, leaving 23 bases between. In germline, CDR1 is WSHSY, CDR2 SAAADI. This CDR3 comprises 16 residues. Here the CDR3 reads CASRKNTGKVVPPLHF. DNA for the CDR3: TGCGCCAGCAGGAAGAATACAGGGAAAGTTGTTCCACCCCTCCACTTT.

The chain has TRBV7-9 and TRBJ2-4; D remains unclear. V lost 5 bases, J lost 0 bases, and 8 bases lay in between. Germline V gene data show CDR1 as SEHNR and CDR2 as FQNEAQ (reference sequence). CDR3 length equals 14 residues. CDR3 region: CASSRLEAKNIQYF. The DNA of the CDR3 is TGTGCCAGCAGCCGACTTGAAGCCAAAAACATTCAGTACTTC.

The CDR3 DNA is TGTGCCAGCAGCCAAGCACAGAATAACTATGGCTACACCTTC. It specifies CASSQAQNNYGYTF. The rearrangement links TRBV14 to TRBJ1-2; D unclear. Trimming shortened V by 1 base and J by 1 base, and 7 bases separated the two germline ends. There are 14 residues in the CDR3. Germline V CDR1 and CDR2: SGHDN, FVKESK.

The chain combines TRBV28 with TRBJ2-6; D remains unclear. The CDR3 is 15 amino acids. V was trimmed by 2 bases and J by 0 bases, leaving 5 bases between them. Germline V gives CDR1 MDHEN, CDR2 SYDVKM. CDR3 loop: CASSLPLSGANVLTF. CDR3 bases: TGTGCCAGCAGTTTACCTCTCTCTGGGGCCAACGTCCTGACTTTC.

The chain has TRBV6-5 and TRBJ1-1; no clear D gene. The CDR3 sequence is 14 residues long. CDR1 MNHEY and CDR2 SVGAGI come from the germline V gene. The V gene lost 1 base and the J gene lost 2 bases, with 8 bases spanning the gap. DNA of the CDR3: TGTGCCAGCAGTTACTTCCAGGCTAACACTGAAGCTTTCTTT. This encodes CASSYFQANTEAFF.

The V and J genes are TRBV13 and TRBJ2-7; D might be TRBD2 (5 bases). CDR3 size: 13 residues. Looked up from germline, CDR1 is PRHDT and CDR2 is FYEKMQ (reference sequence). Trimming left V 4 bases short and J 1 base short, with 8 bases between. The CDR3 DNA reads as TGTGCCAGCAGCTCGACTACTTCCTACGAGCAGTACTTC. It translates to CASSSTTSYEQYF.

A few counts support this clone. J is TRBJ2-1 and V is TRBV28; TRBD2 agrees at 9 bases. Germline values: CDR1 MDHEN, CDR2 SYDVKM. CDR3 length: 16 residues. V trimming: 6 bases; J trimming: 8 bases; junction bases outside the gene matches: 14. The CDR3 region is CASSQGLGLALYEQFF. The CDR3 region has the DNA TGTGCCAGCAGCCAGGGGCTGGGACTAGCTTTATATGAGCAGTTCTTC.

The chain carries TRBV7-9 and TRBJ1-2; D unclear. CDR3 length: 12 residues. Trimming shortened V by 3 bases and J by 8 bases, and 10 bases separated the two germline ends. Germline CDR1 SEHNR, CDR2 FQNEAQ (reference sequence). The CDR3 DNA follows: TGTGCCAGCAGCTTGTTTGGTAGCGGCTACACCTTC. Translating gives CASSLFGSGYTF.

This sequence joins TRBV18 and TRBJ2-7; no definite D call. Looked up from germline, CDR1 is KGHSH and CDR2 is LQKENI. Trimming left V 2 bases short and J 0 bases short, with 8 bases between. The CDR3 sequence is 14 residues long. The CDR3 protein is CASSPNSLSYEQYV. CDR3 nucleotides: TGTGCCAGCTCACCAAACAGCCTCTCCTACGAGCAGTACGTC.

The chain joins TRBV11-3 to TRBJ2-1, with unresolved D. Germline V gene data show CDR1 as SGHNT and CDR2 as YENEEA. The CDR3 is 13 amino acids. Trimming took 1 base from V and 11 from J, leaving 12 bases between them. The CDR3 region has the DNA TGTGCCAGCAGCTTAGTCACAGTGGGTCAGCAGTTCTTC. Protein: CASSLVTVGQQFF.

This clone appeared a few times. The rearrangement joins TRBV6-5 to TRBJ1-1, with D perhaps TRBD1 (5 bases). V was cut by 0 bases and J by 1 base, with 6 bases left in between. The V gene's germline CDR1 is MNHEY and CDR2 SVGAGI. The CDR3 contains 14 residues. The CDR3 is CASSYSGGNTEAFF. The CDR3 DNA sequence: TGTGCCAGCAGTTACTCGGGGGGGAACACTGAAGCTTTCTTT.

The CDR3 nucleotides read TGCGCCAGCATTGACCAAATTTCCCACGAGCAGTACTTC. As protein: CASIDQISHEQYF. This chain connects TRBV10-2 to TRBJ2-7; D is unclear. CDR3 size: 13 residues. The V gene's germline CDR1 is WSHSY and CDR2 SAAADI. Trimming left V 7 bases short and J 5 bases short, with 15 bases between.

The chain uses TRBV5-6 and TRBJ2-3; 11 nucleotides agree with TRBD2. The length of the CDR3 is 18 residues. CDR1 is SGHDT and CDR2 is YYEEEE in the germline V gene. V gave up 3 bases and J gave up 0 bases; unmatched junction bases: 9. The CDR3 region is CASSWYLRTSGSTDTQYF. The CDR3 bases are TGTGCCAGCAGCTGGTACCTACGGACTAGCGGGAGCACAGATACGCAGTATTTT.

This clone turned up a few times. The rearrangement uses TRBV6-5 and TRBJ1-1, with D tentatively TRBD1 (6 bases). There are 14 residues in the CDR3. Trimming cost V 0 bases and J 10 bases, with 15 bases left between them. Per the germline V gene, CDR1 is MNHEY and CDR2 is SVGAGI. CDR3 sequence: CASSYSSRGKGAFF. The CDR3 coding sequence is TGTGCCAGCAGTTACTCGAGCAGGGGAAAGGGAGCTTTCTTT.

This clone was recorded only once. This chain connects TRBV6-5 to TRBJ2-1; 8 nucleotides align to TRBD2. The CDR3 has 13 residues. Germline V gene sequence: CDR1 MNHEY, CDR2 SVGAGI. V lost 6 bases to trimming and J lost 10 bases; unmatched junction nucleotides: 8. The CDR3 DNA reads TGTGCCAGCAGGACGACTAGCGCTCGAGAGCAGTTCTTC. Translating it yields CASRTTSAREQFF.